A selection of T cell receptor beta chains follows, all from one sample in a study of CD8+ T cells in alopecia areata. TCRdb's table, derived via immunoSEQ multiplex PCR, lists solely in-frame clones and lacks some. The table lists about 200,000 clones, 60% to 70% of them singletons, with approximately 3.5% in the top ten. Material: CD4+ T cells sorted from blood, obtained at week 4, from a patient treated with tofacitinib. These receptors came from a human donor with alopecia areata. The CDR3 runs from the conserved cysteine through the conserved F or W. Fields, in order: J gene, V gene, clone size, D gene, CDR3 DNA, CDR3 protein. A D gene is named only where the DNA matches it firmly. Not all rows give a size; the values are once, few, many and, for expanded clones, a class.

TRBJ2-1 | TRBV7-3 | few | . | TGTGCCAGCAGTCCTTCTAGCTTTGGTGAGCAGTTCTTC | CASSPSSFGEQFF
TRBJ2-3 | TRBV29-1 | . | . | TGCAGCGTTGGGGGGGCGTTGGACAGCGACACAGATACGCAGTATTTT | CSVGGALDSDTDTQYF
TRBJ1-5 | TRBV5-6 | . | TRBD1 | TGTGCCAGCAGCTTGGGGGCAGGGGGCAGTTCACACAATCAGCCCCAGCATTTT | CASSLGAGGSSHNQPQHF
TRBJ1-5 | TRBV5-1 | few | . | TGCGCCAGCAGCCCTCAGGGGCAAGACAATCAGCCCCAGCATTTT | CASSPQGQDNQPQHF
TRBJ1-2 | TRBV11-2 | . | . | TGTGCCAGCAGCTTAGCGTCAGTGGATGGCTACACCTTC | CASSLASVDGYTF
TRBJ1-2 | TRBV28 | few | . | TGTGCCAGCAGTTTTAAGACACGGGGCTACACCTTC | CASSFKTRGYTF
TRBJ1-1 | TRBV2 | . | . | TGTGCCAGCAACCTCCACTGGGAAGGGGTGGCTTTCTTT | CASNLHWEGVAFF
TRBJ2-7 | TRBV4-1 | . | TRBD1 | TGCGCCAGCAGCCAAGGTCGGGGACAGTACTACGAGCAGTACTTC | CASSQGRGQYYEQYF
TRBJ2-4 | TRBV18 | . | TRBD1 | TGTGCCAGCTCAGCACCACCCGGGACAGGGGGTCCTGGAAACATTCAGTACTTC | CASSAPPGTGGPGNIQYF
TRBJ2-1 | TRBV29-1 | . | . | TGCAGCGTTGCGGGGGAATCCTACAATGAGCAGTTCTTC | CSVAGESYNEQFF
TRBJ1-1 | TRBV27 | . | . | TGTGCCAGCTCCCCCCTCGGGGAGGGGGGGGCGCGTAACACTGAAGCTTTCTTT | CASSPLGEGGARNTEAFF
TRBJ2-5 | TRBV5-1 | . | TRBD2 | TGCGCCAGCAGCTTCGGACTAGCGGTAGAGACCCAGTACTTC | CASSFGLAVETQYF
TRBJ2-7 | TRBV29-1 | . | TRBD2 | TGCAGCGTCGTTCTCGGACTCGGGGGGGAGCAGTACTTC | CSVVLGLGGEQYF
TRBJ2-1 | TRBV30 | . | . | TGTGCCTGGGGAAGACAGAGAAATGAGCAGTTCTTC | CAWGRQRNEQFF
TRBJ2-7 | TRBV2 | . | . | TGTGCCAGCGACGGGAACCCCTACGAGCAGTACTTC | CASDGNPYEQYF
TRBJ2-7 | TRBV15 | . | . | TGTGCCACCAGCACCTCCGAAAACGAGCAGTACTTC | CATSTSENEQYF
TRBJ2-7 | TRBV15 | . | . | TGTGCCACCAGCAGAGACGCCACCTCCTACGAGCAGTACTTC | CATSRDATSYEQYF
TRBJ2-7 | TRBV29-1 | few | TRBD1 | TGCAGCGTCTACTATACGGGACAGGGAACCTACGAGCAGTACTTC | CSVYYTGQGTYEQYF
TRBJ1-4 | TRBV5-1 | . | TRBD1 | TGCGCCAGCAGCATACAGGGGGTCCAACTGTTTTTT | CASSIQGVQLFF
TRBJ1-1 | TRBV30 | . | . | TGTGCCTGGAGTGTGTCGGGGGGGCGCAGGGCTTTCTTT | CAWSVSGGRRAFF
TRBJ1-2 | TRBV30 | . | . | TGTGCCTGGAGACAGCAAGGGCTTGTGGGCACCTTC | CAWRQQGLVGTF
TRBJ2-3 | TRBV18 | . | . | TGTGCCAGCTCACCAGGGGGTGGGCCCACAGATACGCAGTATTTT | CASSPGGGPTDTQYF
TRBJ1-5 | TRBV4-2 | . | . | TGTGCCAGCAGCCAAGAAGCGCTTAGCAATCAGCCCCAGCATTTT | CASSQEALSNQPQHF
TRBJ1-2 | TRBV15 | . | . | TGTGCCACCAGCAGAAACGGACAGCTAGACTATGGCTACACCTTC | CATSRNGQLDYGYTF
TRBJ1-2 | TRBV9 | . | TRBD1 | TGTGCCAGCAGCTCCCCGGGACAGGGGGCGAGTAACTATGGCTACACCTTC | CASSSPGQGASNYGYTF
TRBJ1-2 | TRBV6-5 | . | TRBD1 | TGTGCCAGCAGTTATCGGGACAGAACCAACTATGGCTACACCTTC | CASSYRDRTNYGYTF
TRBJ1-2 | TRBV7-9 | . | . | TGTGCCAGCAGCCTGGGCCCTGGCTACACCTTC | CASSLGPGYTF
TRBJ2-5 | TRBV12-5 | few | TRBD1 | TGTGCTAGTGGTTCCGGGACAGGGACAGAGACCCAGTACTTC | CASGSGTGTETQYF
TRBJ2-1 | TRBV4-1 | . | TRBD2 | TGCGCCAGCAGTCAAAGAACTAGCGGAGTCTACAATGAGCAGTTCTTC | CASSQRTSGVYNEQFF
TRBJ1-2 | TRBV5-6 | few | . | TGTGCCAGCAGCTTTCCAGGGGCTGTAGGGGGCTACACCTTC | CASSFPGAVGGYTF
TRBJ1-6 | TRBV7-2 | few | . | TGTGCCAGCAGCCCCAATCCCATGGGTAATTCACCCCTCCACTTT | CASSPNPMGNSPLHF
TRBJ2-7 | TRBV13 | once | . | TGTGCCAGCAGCCGGAGGTCCGAGCAGTACTTC | CASSRRSEQYF
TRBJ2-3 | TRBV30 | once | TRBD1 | TGTGCCTGGCGACCACAGGGGGCAGATACGCAGTATTTT | CAWRPQGADTQYF
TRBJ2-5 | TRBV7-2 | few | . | TGTGCCAGCAGCTTAGAACGGCCATCGTACCAAGAGACCCAGTACTTC | CASSLERPSYQETQYF
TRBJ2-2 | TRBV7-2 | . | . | TGTGCCAGCAGCCAACTATCTCGGGGGACCGGGGAGCTGTTTTTT | CASSQLSRGTGELFF
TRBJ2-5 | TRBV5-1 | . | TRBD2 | TGCGCCAGCAGCGAGCGCGGGACTAGAGTCCAAGAGACCCAGTACTTC | CASSERGTRVQETQYF
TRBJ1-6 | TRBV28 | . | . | TGTGCCAGCAGTTTAAGAAGCAATTCACCCCTCCACTTT | CASSLRSNSPLHF
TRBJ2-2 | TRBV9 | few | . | TGTGCCAGCAGCGTAGTGTTAGATCCCGGGGAGCTGTTTTTT | CASSVVLDPGELFF
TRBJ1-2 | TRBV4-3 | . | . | TGCGCCAGCAGCCCTTTCGGGGCTCAGGAAAAGTATGGCTACACCTTC | CASSPFGAQEKYGYTF
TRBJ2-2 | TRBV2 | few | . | TGTGCCAGCAGTGATGGGGGGACCGGGGAGCTGTTTTTT | CASSDGGTGELFF
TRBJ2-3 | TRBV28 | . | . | TGTGCCAGCAGTTTAGGGGGCGCTAGGACCACAGATACGCAGTATTTT | CASSLGGARTTDTQYF